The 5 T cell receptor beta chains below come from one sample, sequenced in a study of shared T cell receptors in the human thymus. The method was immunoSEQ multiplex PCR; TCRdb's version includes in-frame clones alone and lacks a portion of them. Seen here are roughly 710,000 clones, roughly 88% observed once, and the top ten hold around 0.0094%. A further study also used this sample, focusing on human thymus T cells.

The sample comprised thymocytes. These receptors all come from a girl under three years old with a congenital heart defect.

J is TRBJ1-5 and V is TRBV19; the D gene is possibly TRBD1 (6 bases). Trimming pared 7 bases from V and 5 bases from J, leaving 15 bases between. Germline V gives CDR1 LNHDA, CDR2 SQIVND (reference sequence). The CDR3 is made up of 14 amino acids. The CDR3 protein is CASMGGLWHQPQHF. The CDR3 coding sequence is TGTGCCAGTATGGGGGGGCTTTGGCATCAGCCCCAGCATTTT.

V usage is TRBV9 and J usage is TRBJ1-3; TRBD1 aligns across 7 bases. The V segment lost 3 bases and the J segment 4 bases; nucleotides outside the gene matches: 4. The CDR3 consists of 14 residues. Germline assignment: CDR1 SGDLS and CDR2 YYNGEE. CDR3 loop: CASSAPDRGNTIYF. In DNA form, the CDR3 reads TGTGCCAGCAGCGCACCGGACAGGGGAAACACCATATATTTT.

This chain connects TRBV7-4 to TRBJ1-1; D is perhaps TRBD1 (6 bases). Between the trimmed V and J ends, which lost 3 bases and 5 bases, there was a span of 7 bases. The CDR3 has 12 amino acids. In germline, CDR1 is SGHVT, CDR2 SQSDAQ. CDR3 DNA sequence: TGTGCCAGCAGCTTGACAGGAACTGAAGCTTTCTTT. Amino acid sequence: CASSLTGTEAFF.

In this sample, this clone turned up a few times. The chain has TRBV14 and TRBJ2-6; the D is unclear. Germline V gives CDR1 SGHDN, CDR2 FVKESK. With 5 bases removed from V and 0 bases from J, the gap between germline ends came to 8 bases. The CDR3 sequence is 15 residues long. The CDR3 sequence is CASSYSCSGANVLTF. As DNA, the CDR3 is TGTGCCAGCAGCTACTCCTGCTCTGGGGCCAACGTCCTGACTTTC.

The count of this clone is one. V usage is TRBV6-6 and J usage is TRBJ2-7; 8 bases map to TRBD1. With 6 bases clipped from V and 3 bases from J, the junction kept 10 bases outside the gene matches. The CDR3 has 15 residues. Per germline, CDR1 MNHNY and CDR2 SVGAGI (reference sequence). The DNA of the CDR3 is TGTGCCAGCAGATTTCCAGGACAGGGTTTCTACGAGCAGTACTTC. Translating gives CASRFPGQGFYEQYF.